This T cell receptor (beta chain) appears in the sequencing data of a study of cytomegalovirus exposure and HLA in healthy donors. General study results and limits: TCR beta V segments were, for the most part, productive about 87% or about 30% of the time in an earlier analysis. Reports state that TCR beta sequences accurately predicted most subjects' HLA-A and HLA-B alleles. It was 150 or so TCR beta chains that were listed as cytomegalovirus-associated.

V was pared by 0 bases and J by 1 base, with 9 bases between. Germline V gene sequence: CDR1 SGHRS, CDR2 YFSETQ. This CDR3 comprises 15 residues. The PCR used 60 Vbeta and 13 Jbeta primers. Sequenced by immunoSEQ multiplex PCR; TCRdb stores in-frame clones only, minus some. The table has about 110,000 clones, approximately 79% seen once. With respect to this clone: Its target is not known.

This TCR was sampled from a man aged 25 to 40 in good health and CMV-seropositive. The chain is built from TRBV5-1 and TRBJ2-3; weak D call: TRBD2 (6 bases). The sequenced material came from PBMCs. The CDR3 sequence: CASSLDGGGTDTQYF. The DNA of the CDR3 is TGCGCCAGCAGCTTGGACGGGGGAGGCACAGATACGCAGTATTTT.